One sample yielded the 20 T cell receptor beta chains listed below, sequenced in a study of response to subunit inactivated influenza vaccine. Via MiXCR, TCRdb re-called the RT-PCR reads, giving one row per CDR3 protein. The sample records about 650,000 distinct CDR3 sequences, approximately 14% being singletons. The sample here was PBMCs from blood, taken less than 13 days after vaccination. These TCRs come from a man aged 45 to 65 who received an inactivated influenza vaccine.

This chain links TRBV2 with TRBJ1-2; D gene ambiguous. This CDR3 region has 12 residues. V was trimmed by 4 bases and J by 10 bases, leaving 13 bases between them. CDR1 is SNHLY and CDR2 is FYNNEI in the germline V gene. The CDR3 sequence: CASSGGDIPYTF. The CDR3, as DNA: TGTGCCAGCAGTGGAGGAGACATACCCTACACCTTC.

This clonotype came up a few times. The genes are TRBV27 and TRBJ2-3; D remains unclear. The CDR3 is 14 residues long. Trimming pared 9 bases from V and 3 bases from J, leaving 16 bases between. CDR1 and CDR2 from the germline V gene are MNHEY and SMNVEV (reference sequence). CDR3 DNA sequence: TGTGCCAGTGGTCCGGGTCGCTCTACAGATACGCAGTATTTT. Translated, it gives CASGPGRSTDTQYF.

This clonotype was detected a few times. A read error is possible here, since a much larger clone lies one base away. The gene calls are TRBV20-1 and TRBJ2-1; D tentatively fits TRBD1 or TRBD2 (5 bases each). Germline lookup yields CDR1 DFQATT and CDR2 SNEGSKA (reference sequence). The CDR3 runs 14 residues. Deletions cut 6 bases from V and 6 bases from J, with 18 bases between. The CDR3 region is CSATPPWGSNEQFF. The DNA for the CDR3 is TGCAGTGCAACCCCGCCGTGGGGGTCCAATGAGCAGTTCTTC.

The CDR3 here is CASSYRVGTDTQYF. CDR3 in DNA: TGTGCCAGCAGCTACAGGGTTGGCACAGATACGCAGTATTTT. The gene calls are TRBV12-3 or TRBV12-4 and TRBJ2-3; TRBD1 might be the D (6 bases). The CDR3 consists of 14 residues. V was pared by 6 bases and J by 1 base, with 11 bases between.

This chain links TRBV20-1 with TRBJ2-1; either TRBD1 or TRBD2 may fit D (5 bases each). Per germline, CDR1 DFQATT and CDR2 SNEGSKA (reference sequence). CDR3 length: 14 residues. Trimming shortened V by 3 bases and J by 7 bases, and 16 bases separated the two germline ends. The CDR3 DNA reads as TGCAGTGCTAGGGGGGACCCCCCGGGGAATGAGCAGTTCTTC. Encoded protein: CSARGDPPGNEQFF.

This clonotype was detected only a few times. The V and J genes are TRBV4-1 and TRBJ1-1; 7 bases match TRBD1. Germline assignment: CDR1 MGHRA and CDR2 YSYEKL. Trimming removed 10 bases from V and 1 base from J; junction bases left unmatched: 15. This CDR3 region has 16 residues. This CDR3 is CATKTTGQDPNTEAFF. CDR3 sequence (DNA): TGCGCCACAAAAACGACAGGGCAAGATCCGAACACTGAAGCTTTCTTT.

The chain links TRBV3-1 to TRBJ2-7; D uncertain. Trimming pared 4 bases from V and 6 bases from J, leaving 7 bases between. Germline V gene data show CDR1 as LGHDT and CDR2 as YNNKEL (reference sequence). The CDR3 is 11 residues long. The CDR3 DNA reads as TGTGCCAGCAGCCGAGGACGCGAGCAGTACTTC. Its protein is CASSRGREQYF.

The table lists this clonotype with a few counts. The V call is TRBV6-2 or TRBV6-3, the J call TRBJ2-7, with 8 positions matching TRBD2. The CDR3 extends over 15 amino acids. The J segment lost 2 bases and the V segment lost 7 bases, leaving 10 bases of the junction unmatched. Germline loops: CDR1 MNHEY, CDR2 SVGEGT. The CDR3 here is CASKRAGGGTYEQYF. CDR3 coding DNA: TGTGCCAGCAAGAGAGCCGGGGGGGGCACCTACGAGCAGTACTTC.

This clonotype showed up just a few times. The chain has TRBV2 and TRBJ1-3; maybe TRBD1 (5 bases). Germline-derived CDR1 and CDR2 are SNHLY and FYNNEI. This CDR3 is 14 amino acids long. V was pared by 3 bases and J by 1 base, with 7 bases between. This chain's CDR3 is CASSEGGSGNTIYF. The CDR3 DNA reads TGTGCCAGCAGTGAGGGGGGGTCTGGAAACACCATATATTTT.

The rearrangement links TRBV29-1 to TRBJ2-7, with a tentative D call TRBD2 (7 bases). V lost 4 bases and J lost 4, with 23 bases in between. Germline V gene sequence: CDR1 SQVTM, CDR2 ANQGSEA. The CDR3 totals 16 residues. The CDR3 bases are TGCAGCGTTGGAGATTTGGGGGGGCGCGGTTGGTACGAGCAGTACTTC. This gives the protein CSVGDLGGRGWYEQYF.

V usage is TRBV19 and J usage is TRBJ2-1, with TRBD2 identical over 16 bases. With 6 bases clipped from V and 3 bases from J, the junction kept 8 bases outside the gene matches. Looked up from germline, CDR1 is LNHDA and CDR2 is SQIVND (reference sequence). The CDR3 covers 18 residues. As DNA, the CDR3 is TGTGCCAGTAGCCCGGGACTAGCGGGAGGGCAAGGCTACAATGAGCAGTTCTTC. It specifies CASSPGLAGGQGYNEQFF.

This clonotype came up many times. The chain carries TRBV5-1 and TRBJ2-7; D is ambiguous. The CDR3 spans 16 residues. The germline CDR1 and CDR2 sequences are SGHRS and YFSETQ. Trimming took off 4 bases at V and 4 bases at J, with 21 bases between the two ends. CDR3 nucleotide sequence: TGCGCCAGCAGCCGCCGGGCGTCAGCAAAGAATTACGAGCAGTACTTC. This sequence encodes CASSRRASAKNYEQYF.

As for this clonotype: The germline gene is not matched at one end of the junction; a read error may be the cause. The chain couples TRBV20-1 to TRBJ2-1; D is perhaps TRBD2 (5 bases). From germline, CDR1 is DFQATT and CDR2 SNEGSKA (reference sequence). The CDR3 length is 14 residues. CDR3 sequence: CTAGRRDSYNEQFF. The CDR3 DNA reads TGCACTGCTGGCCGTCGGGACTCCTACAATGAGCAGTTCTTC.

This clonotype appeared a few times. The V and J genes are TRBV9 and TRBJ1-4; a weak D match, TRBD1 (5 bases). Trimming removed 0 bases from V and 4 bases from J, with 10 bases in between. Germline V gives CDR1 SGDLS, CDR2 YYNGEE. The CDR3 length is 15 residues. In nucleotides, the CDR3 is TGTGCCAGCAGCGTAGCCGGGGCCGTTAATGAAAAACTGTTTTTT. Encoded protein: CASSVAGAVNEKLFF. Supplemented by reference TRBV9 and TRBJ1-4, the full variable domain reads DSGVTQTPKHLITATGQRVTLRCSPRSGDLSVYWYQQSLDQGLQFLIQYYNGEERAKGNILERFSAQQFPDLHSELNLSSLELGDSALYFCASSVAGAVNEKLFFGSGTQLSVL.

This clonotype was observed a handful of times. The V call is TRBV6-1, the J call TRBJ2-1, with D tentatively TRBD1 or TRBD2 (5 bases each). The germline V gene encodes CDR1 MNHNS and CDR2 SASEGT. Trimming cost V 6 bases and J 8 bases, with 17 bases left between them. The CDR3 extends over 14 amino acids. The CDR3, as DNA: TGTGCCAGCAGACCCCGGGACCAGAGGGATGAGCAGTTCTTC. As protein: CASRPRDQRDEQFF.

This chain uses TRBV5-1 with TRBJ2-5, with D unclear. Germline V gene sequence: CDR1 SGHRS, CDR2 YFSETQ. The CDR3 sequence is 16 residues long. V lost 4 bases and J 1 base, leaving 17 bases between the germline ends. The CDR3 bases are TGCGCCAGCAGCACCAGCCGGGCCCGGACCCAAGAGACCCAGTACTTC. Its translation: CASSTSRARTQETQYF.

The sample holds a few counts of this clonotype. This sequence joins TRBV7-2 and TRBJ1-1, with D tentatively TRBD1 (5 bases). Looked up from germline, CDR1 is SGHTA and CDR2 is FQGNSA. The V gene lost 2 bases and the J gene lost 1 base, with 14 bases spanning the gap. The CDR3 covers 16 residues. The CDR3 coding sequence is TGTGCCAGCAGCTTATTCCTCCGGGACGGGAACACTGAAGCTTTCTTT. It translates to CASSLFLRDGNTEAFF.

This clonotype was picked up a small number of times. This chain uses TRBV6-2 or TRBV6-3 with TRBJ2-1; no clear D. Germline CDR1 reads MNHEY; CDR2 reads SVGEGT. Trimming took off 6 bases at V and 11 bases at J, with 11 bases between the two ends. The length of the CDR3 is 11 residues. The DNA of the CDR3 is TGTGCCAGCAGCCTTGTGCAAAAGCAGTTCTTC. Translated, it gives CASSLVQKQFF.

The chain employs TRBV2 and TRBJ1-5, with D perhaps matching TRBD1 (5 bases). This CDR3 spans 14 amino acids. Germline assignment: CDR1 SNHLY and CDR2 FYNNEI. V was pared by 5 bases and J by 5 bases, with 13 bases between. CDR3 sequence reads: CASSQRQLDQPQHF. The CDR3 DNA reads TGTGCCAGCAGTCAGAGACAGCTAGATCAGCCCCAGCATTTT.

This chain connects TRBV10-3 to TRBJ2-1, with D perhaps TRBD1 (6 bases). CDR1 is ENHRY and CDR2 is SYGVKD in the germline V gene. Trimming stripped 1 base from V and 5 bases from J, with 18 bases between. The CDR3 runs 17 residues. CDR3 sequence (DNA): TGTGCCATCAGTGAGTTTACCCTCAGGGGCCAGGACAATGAGCAGTTCTTC. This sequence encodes CAISEFTLRGQDNEQFF.